This T cell receptor beta chain was obtained from a study of blood T cells in healthy people across ages. Study-wide results and limits: The authors considered diversity estimates from one million T cells to be underestimates. Observed TCR beta diversity showed a strong correlation with the percentage of naive T cells as measured by flow cytometry.

PCR was performed a second time for about 7 to 12 cycles using a sample-barcoded 5' primer and a J-beta primer mix. TCRdb processed the 5' RACE reads anew with MiXCR; each CDR3 protein has one entry. The sample has about 690,000 distinct CDR3 sequences; less than 45% are singletons. A word on this clonotype: The target antigen is unknown.

Germline assignment: CDR1 SGHRS and CDR2 YFSETQ. CDR3 length equals 17 residues. Trimming shortened V by 7 bases and J by 0 bases, and 20 bases separated the two germline ends. The sequence came from a man older than 75 in good health. Sequenced sample: blood. The chain carries TRBV5-1 and TRBJ1-5; tentatively, D is TRBD1 (6 bases). The CDR3 sequence: CASPSGTGTISNQPQHF. The DNA of the CDR3 is TGCGCCAGCCCCTCGGGAACCGGGACAATTAGCAATCAGCCCCAGCATTTT.